This T cell receptor (beta chain) originates from a study of T cell repertoires in cytomegalovirus infection. Study summary: Peptides in the study included HLA-C-restricted and HLA-B-restricted CMV epitopes. It can be stated that public TCR beta signatures indicated CMV infection as well as a matching HLA type.

Germline V gives CDR1 SEHNR, CDR2 FQNEAQ (reference sequence). V was clipped by 11 bases and J by 3 bases, with 13 bases between them. The CDR3 runs 12 residues. MiXCR, applied by TCRdb to the reads, yields one record per CDR3 protein. The sample has roughly 920,000 distinct CDR3 sequences; around 30% are singletons. Of note for this clonotype: Its antigen is as yet unknown.

The V and J genes are TRBV7-9 and TRBJ1-1; D gene unclear. The sample here was cultured CD8+ T cells from PBMCs, taken from culture after CMV antigen stimulation. The TCR was taken from a human donor in good health (CMV status not recorded). Some clones in this sample may be carry-over from other donors' samples. This CDR3 reads CAEDIRYTEAFF. CDR3 DNA: TGTGCCGAGGATATCAGATACACTGAAGCTTTCTTT.